This T cell receptor (beta chain) was sequenced in a study of long-term antiretroviral therapy in people with HIV. Study-level background: The 2015 immediate-ART recommendation came about a decade after the earliest samples.

CDR1 and CDR2 from the germline V gene are SGHVS and FQNEAQ. The CDR3 totals 14 residues. Trimming took 4 bases from V and 3 from J, leaving 13 bases between them. As for this clone: As yet, its antigen is unknown.

Study-wide results and caveats: Clonal populations expanded prior to ART predominated within the repertoire at all time points.

Inclusion required at least two post-ART and at least one pre-ART PBMC samples. Sequencing used immunoSEQ v3.0 at survey level. Sequenced by immunoSEQ multiplex PCR; TCRdb stores in-frame clones only, minus some. Of some 18,000 clones in the sample, approximately 86% were seen once. The sample was unsorted PBMCs, taken 2.1 years after starting antiretroviral therapy. The chain is built from TRBV7-8 and TRBJ2-7; the D gene is possibly TRBD1 (5 bases). The clonotype was recovered from a man aged 18 to 30 with HIV. As DNA, the CDR3 is TGTGCCAGCAGCTCTACGGGCAGGGTCTACGAGCAGTACTTC. It yields the protein CASSSTGRVYEQYF.